The present TCR beta chain was sequenced within a study of immune evolution from preneoplasia to lung adenocarcinoma. Resections took place in Japan or China from the mid-2010s to the late 2010s. The table came from immunoSEQ multiplex PCR; TCRdb's copy has only in-frame clones and leaves some out. The profile shows 7,400 or so clones, 80% of them singletons. This clone was observed a handful of times. The receptor comes from a person aged 70 to 85 with lung adenocarcinoma. The source material was FFPE adjacent normal lung tissue.

The CDR3 DNA reads as TGTGCCAGCAGTTACGGACAGGGGGCAGCAGATACGCAGTATTTT. Translating it yields CASSYGQGAADTQYF. This chain uses TRBV27 with TRBJ2-3; 11 nucleotides line up with TRBD1. The germline CDR1 and CDR2 sequences are MNHEY and SMNVEV (reference sequence). V gave up 4 bases and J gave up 4 bases; unmatched junction bases: 4. The CDR3 has 15 residues.